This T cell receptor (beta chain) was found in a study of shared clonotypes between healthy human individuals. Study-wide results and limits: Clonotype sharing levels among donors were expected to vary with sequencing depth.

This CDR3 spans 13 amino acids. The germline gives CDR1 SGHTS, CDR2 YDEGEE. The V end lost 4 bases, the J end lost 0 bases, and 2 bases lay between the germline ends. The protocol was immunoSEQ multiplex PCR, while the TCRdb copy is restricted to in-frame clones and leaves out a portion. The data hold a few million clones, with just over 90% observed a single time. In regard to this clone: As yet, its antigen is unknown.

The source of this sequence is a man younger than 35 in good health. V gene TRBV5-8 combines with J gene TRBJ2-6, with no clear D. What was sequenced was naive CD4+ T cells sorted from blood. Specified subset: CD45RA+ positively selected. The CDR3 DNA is TGTGCCAGCAGCCTCTCTGGGGCCAACGTCCTGACTTTC. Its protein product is CASSLSGANVLTF.